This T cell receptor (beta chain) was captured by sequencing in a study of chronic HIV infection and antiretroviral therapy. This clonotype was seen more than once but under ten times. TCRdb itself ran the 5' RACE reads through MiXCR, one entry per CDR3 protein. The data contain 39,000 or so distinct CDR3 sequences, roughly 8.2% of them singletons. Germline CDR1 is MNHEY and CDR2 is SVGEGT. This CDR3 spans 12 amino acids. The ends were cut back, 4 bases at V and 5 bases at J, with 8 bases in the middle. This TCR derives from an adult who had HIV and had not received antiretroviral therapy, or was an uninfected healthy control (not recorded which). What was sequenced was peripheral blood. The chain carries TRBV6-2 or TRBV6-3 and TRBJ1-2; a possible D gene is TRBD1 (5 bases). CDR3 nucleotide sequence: TGTGCCAGCAGTTTTGGGGCTTATGGCTACACCTTC. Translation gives CASSFGAYGYTF.